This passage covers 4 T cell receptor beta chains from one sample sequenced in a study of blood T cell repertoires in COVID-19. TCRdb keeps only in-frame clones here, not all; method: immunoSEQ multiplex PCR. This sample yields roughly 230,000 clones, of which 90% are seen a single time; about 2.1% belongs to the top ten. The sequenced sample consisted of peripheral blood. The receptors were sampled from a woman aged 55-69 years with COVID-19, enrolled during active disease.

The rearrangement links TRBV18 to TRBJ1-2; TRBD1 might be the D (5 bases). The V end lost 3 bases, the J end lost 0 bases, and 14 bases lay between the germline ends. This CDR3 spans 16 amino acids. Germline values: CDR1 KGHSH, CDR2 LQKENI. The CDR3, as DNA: TGTGCCAGCTCACCTAGCCAGTGGGGCACTAACTATGGCTACACCTTC. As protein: CASSPSQWGTNYGYTF.

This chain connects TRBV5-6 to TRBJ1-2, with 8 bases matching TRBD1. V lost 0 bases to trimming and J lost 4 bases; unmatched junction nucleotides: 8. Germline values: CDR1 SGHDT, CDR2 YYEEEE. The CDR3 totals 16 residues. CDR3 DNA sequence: TGTGCCAGCAGCTTGGGGGAGACAGGGGTTCCCTATGGCTACACCTTC. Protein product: CASSLGETGVPYGYTF.

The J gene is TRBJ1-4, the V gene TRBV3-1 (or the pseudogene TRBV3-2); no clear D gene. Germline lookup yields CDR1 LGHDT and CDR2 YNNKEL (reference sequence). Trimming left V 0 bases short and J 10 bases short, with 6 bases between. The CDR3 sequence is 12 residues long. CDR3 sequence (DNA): TGTGCCAGCAGCCAAGAACGGGTAAAACTGTTTTTT. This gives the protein CASSQERVKLFF.

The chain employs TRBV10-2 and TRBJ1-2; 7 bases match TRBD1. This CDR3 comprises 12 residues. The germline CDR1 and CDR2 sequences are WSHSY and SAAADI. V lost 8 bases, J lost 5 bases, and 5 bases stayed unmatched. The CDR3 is CASLRDSYGYTF. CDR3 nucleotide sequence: TGCGCCAGCCTCCGGGACAGTTATGGCTACACCTTC.